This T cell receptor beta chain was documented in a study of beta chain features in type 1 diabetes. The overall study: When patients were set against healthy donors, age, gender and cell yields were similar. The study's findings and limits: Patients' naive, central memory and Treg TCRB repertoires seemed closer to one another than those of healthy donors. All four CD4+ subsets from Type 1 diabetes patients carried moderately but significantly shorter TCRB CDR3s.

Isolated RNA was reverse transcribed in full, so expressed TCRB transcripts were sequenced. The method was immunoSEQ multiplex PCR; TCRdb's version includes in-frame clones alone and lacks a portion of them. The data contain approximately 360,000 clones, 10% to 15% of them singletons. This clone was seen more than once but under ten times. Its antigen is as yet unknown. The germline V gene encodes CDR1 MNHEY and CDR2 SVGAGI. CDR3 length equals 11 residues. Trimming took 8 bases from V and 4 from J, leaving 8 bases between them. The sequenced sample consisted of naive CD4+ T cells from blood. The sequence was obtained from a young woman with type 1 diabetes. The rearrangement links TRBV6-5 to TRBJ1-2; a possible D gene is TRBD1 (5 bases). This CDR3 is CASGQFYGYTF. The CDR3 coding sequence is TGTGCCAGCGGACAATTCTATGGCTACACCTTC.